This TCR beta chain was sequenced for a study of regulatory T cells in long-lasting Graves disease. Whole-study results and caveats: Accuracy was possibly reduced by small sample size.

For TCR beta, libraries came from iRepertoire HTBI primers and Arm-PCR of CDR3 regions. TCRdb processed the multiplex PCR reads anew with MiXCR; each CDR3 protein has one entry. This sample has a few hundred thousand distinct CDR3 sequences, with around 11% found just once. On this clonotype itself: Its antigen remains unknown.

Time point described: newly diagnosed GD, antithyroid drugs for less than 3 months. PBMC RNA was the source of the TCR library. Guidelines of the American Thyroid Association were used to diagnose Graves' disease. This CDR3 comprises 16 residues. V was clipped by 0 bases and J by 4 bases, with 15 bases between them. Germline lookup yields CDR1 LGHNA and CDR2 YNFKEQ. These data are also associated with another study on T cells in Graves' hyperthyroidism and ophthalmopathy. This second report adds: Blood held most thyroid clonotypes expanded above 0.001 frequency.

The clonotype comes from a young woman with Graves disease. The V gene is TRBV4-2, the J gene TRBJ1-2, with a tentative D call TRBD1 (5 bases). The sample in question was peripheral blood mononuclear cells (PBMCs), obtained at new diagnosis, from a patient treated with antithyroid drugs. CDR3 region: CASSQEGVGTAYGYTF. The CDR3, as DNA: TGTGCCAGCAGCCAAGAGGGAGTGGGGACTGCCTATGGCTACACCTTC.